These T cell receptor beta chains were read from a single sample in a study of T cell responses to AZD1222 COVID-19 vaccine. Assay used: immunoSEQ multiplex PCR; TCRdb lists only in-frame clones, some missing. This sample has tens of thousands of clones, with roughly nine tenths found just once. The sequences come from peripheral blood, collected 28 days after the second AZD1222 dose. The receptors were sampled from an adult who received the AZD1222 COVID-19 vaccine. The CDR3 runs from the conserved cysteine through the conserved F or W. A D gene is named only where the DNA matches it firmly. Clone size is stated in some rows and not others, as once, few, many or a class when expanded.

D,J,size,V,CDR3,DNA
TRBD2,TRBJ2-1,.,TRBV20-1,CSASSSGSSYNEQFF,TGCAGTGCTAGTTCTAGCGGGAGTTCCTACAATGAGCAGTTCTTC
.,TRBJ1-1,.,TRBV19,CASSIQGNTEAFF,TGTGCCAGTAGTATCCAGGGGAACACTGAAGCTTTCTTT
.,TRBJ2-3,.,TRBV27,CASSLFSHRDGDTQYF,TGTGCCAGCAGTTTATTTTCTCACAGGGATGGAGATACGCAGTATTTT
.,TRBJ1-1,.,TRBV7-2,CASTLRGNTEAFF,TGTGCCAGCACCCTTAGGGGGAACACTGAAGCTTTCTTT
TRBD1,TRBJ1-2,.,TRBV7-8,CASSLGSTGGYTF,TGTGCCAGCAGCTTAGGGTCGACAGGGGGCTACACCTTC
TRBD1,TRBJ2-2,few,TRBV27,CASRGTGQELSKGSRTGELFF,TGTGCCAGCAGGGGGACGGGACAGGAACTTTCTAAGGGCAGTCGCACCGGGGAGCTGTTTTTT
.,TRBJ1-2,.,TRBV12-3/TRBV12-4,CASSLAGGGGYTF,TGTGCCAGCAGTTTAGCGGGAGGAGGTGGCTACACCTTC
.,TRBJ2-3,.,TRBV27,CASSLGRGRDTQYF,TGTGCCAGCAGTTTAGGGCGGGGCCGAGATACGCAGTATTTT
TRBD1,TRBJ2-1,once,TRBV5-6,CASSGWDRKYNEQFF,TGTGCCAGCAGCGGGTGGGACAGGAAATACAATGAGCAGTTCTTC
TRBD2,TRBJ2-3,.,TRBV7-3,CASSRTGGSGDTQYF,TGTGCCAGCAGCAGAACGGGAGGGAGTGGAGATACGCAGTATTTT
.,TRBJ1-4,.,TRBV2,CASRDEGGVLNEKLFF,TGTGCCAGCAGAGACGAGGGAGGGGTCCTTAATGAAAAACTGTTTTTT
TRBD2,TRBJ2-1,few,TRBV7-9,CASSFGWGLAGGNEQFF,TGTGCCAGCAGCTTTGGTTGGGGACTAGCGGGAGGGAATGAGCAGTTCTTC